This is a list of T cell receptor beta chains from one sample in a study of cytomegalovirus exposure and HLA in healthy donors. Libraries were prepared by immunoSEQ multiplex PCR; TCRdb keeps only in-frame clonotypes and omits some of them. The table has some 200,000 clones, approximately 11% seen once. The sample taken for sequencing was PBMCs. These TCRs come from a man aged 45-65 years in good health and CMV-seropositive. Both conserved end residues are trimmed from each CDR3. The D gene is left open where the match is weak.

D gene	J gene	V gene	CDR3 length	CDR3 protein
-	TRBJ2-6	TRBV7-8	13	ASGTSVSGANVMT
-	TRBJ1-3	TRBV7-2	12	ASSPERAGNTIY
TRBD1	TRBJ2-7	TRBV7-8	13	ASSLVPAGGYEQY
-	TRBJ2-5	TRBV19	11	ASSIEGRETQY
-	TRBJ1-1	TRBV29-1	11	SEHQKGSTEAF
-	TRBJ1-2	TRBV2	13	ASSPGVRDSYGYT
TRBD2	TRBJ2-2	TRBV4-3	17	ASSQGRASGGALHGELF
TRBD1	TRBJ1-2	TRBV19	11	ASSRQGASGYT
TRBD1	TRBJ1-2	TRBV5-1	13	ASSYGTGGNYGYT
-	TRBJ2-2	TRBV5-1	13	ASSLQGVGTGELF
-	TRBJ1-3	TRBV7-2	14	ASSSDGQSSGNTIY
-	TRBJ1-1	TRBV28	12	ASSPGGGDTEAF
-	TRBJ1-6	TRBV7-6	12	ASSLQGGSSPLH
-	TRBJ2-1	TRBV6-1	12	ASRPGFTYNEQF
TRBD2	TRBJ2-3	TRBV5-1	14	ASSHFERGGPDTQY
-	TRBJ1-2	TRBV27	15	ASSFSVRERPFYGYT
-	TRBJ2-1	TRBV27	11	ASSPRGYNEQF
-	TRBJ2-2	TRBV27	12	ASSPAKGPGELF
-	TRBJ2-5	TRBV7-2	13	ASSPLSSSQETQY
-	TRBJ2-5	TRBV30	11	AWSVGGAGTQY
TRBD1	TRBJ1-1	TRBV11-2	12	ASSQGVRNTEAF
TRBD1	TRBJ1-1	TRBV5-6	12	ASSLDRGYGEAF
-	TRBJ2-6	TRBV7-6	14	ASSSSGSPGANVLT
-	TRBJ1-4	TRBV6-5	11	ASSYGQGVKLF
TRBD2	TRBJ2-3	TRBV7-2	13	ASTLNSGGAYTQY
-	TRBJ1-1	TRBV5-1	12	ASSRTSSGTEAF
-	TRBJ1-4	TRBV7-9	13	ASSLGRAANEKLF
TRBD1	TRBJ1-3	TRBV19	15	ASYNTGTVNSGNTIY
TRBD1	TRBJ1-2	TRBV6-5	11	ASGKGTAYGYT
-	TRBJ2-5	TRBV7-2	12	ASSALSGLETQY
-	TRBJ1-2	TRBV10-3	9	AISDLYGYT
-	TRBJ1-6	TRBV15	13	ATSRVKGMNSPLH
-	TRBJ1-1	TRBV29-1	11	SVGSGEYGEAF
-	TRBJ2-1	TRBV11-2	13	ASSPGDSGYNEQF
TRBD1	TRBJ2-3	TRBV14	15	ASSQGVTGGATDTQY
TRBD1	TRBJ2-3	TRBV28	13	ASSSWDRGPDTQY
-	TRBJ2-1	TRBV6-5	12	ASSPRGRSDEQF
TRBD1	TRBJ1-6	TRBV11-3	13	ASSLGQGANSPLH
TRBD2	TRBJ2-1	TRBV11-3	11	ASRKVGSGQQF
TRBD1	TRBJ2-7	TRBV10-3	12	AISEDRVSHEQY
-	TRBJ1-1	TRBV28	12	ASSRDRHFTEAF
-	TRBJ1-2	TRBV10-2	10	ASSEGGNGYT
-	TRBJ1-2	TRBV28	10	ASRLGGGGYT
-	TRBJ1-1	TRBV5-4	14	ASSLFTGFMNTEAF
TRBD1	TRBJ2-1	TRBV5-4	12	ASSPTDRVDEQF
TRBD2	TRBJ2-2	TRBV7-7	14	ASSLSGGRGTGELF
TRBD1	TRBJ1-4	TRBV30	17	AWSVGQGALWRTNEKLF
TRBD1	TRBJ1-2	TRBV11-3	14	ASSYHPGQGAEGYT
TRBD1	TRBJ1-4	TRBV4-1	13	ASSRPRTGNEKLF